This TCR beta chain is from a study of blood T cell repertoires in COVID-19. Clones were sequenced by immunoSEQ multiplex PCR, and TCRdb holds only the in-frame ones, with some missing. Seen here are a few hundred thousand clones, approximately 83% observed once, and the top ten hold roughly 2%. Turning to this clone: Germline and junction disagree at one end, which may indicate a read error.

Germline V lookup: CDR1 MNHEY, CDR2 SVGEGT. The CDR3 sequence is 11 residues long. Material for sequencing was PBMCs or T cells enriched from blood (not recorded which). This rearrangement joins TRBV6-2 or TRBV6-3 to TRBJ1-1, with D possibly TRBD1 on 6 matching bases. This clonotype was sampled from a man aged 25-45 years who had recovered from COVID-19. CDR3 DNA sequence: TGTGCCAGCAGCCCTTATCGGGACACCTACTTT. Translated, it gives CASSPYRDTYF.